Presented here are 10 T cell receptor beta chains from one specimen sequenced in a study of brain T cells in children with intractable seizures. The time point here: blood from clinic visit 5 months post-surgery; TSC patient then seizure free. TCRdb's copy holds only in-frame clones and misses some; the assay was immunoSEQ multiplex PCR. This repertoire shows a few hundred thousand clones, about 93% found once; its top ten account for 5.5% to 6%. The material sequenced was peripheral blood, taken approximately 5 months after surgery. The receptors were gathered from a boy in the first two years of life with tuberous sclerosis and intractable seizures.

V usage is TRBV5-1 and J usage is TRBJ1-5; a possible D gene is TRBD1 (6 bases). The germline V gene has CDR1 SGHRS and CDR2 YFSETQ. CDR3 size: 15 residues. Trimming removed 1 base at V and 5 bases at J, with 13 bases between. The CDR3 loop reads CASSLKAGVDQPQHF. The CDR3 DNA reads TGCGCCAGCAGCTTGAAGGCAGGGGTTGATCAGCCCCAGCATTTT.

The rearrangement joins TRBV27 to TRBJ1-5; D is unclear. This CDR3 spans 15 amino acids. Trimming removed 0 bases from V and 0 bases from J, with 6 bases in between. Germline CDR1 and CDR2: MNHEY and SMNVEV (reference sequence). For the CDR3, the DNA is TGTGCCAGCAGTTTATCCCTTTATAGCAATCAGCCCCAGCATTTT. Its protein is CASSLSLYSNQPQHF.

The chain couples TRBV30 to TRBJ2-7; 8 bases are a match to TRBD1. Germline V gene lookup returns CDR1 GTSNPN and CDR2 SVGIG (reference sequence). V shed 4 bases and J 4 bases; nucleotides not matched to a gene: 6. CDR3 length: 13 amino acids. The CDR3 protein is CAWTSGGSYEQYF. The CDR3 bases are TGTGCCTGGACATCAGGGGGCTCGTACGAGCAGTACTTC.

J is TRBJ1-5 and V is TRBV19, with D unclear. Germline V gives CDR1 LNHDA, CDR2 SQIVND (reference sequence). V was shortened by 3 bases and J by 3 bases, with 6 bases between the two germline ends. The CDR3 sequence is 13 residues long. This chain's CDR3 is CASSISYNQPQHF. CDR3 in DNA: TGTGCCAGTAGTATTAGCTACAATCAGCCCCAGCATTTT.

The chain uses TRBV7-9 and TRBJ1-1; 7 positions agree with TRBD1. The CDR3 sequence is 13 residues long. V lost 5 bases to trimming and J lost 1 base; unmatched junction nucleotides: 1. In germline, CDR1 is SEHNR, CDR2 FQNEAQ (reference sequence). In nucleotides, the CDR3 is TGTGCCAGCAGCGGACAGGAGAACACTGAAGCTTTCTTT. Protein product: CASSGQENTEAFF.

The CDR3 DNA follows: TGTGCCACCAGTGATTTATCCGGCATTCAGTACTTC. Translated: CATSDLSGIQYF. The rearrangement links TRBV24-1 to TRBJ2-4; no clear D. V was shortened by 1 base and J by 9 bases, with 6 bases between the two germline ends. Germline V lookup: CDR1 KGHDR, CDR2 SFDVKD. This CDR3 has 12 residues.

The rearrangement links TRBV6-4 to TRBJ1-1, with D unclear. This CDR3 has 14 residues. Per germline, CDR1 MRHNA and CDR2 SNTAGT. V was pared by 3 bases and J by 10 bases, with 18 bases between. CDR3 residues: CASSESGTSLIAFF. The CDR3 coding sequence is TGTGCCAGCAGTGAAAGCGGTACCTCTTTAATAGCTTTCTTT.

The chain is built from TRBV6-2 or TRBV6-3 and TRBJ2-3, with 12 bases identical to TRBD2. J gave up 3 bases and V 6 bases, and 7 bases lay outside the gene matches. The CDR3 extends over 16 amino acids. Germline values: CDR1 MNHEY, CDR2 SVGEGT. CDR3 sequence reads: CASSSTSGSGTDTQYF. The CDR3 DNA is TGTGCCAGCAGCTCGACTAGCGGGAGTGGTACAGATACGCAGTATTTT.

V usage is TRBV19 and J usage is TRBJ2-5, with 14 bases identical to TRBD2. The CDR3 totals 16 residues. Germline-derived CDR1 and CDR2 are LNHDA and SQIVND (reference sequence). V trimming: 6 bases; J trimming: 3 bases; junction bases outside the gene matches: 6. The CDR3 is CASSPGLAGAEETQYF. CDR3 coding DNA: TGTGCCAGTAGCCCGGGACTAGCGGGGGCAGAAGAGACCCAGTACTTC. Complete variable domain (other parts from reference TRBV19 and TRBJ2-5): DGGITQSPKYLFRKEGQNVTLSCEQNLNHDAMYWYRQDPGQGLRLIYYSQIVNDFQKGDIAEGYSVSREKKESFPLTVTSAQKNPTAFYLCASSPGLAGAEETQYFGPGTRLLVL.

V is TRBV27 and J is TRBJ2-2; D remains ambiguous. Germline lookup yields CDR1 MNHEY and CDR2 SMNVEV (reference sequence). The CDR3 spans 12 residues. Trimming took off 5 bases at V and 2 bases at J, with 3 bases between the two ends. CDR3: CASSHNTGELFF. The CDR3, as DNA: TGTGCCAGCAGTCATAACACCGGGGAGCTGTTTTTT.